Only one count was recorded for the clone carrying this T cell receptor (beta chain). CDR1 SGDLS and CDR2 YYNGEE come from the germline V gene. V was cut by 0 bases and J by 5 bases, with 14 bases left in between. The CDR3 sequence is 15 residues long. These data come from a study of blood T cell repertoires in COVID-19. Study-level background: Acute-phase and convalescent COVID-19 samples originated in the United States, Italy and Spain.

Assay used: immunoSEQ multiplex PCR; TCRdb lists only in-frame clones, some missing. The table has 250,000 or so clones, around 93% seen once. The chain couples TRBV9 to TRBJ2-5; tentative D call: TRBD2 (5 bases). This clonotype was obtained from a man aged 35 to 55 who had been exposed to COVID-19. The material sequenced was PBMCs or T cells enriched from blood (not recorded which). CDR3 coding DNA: TGTGCCAGCAGCGTAGTAGGCGGGCCGTGGGAGACCCAGTACTTC. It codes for CASSVVGGPWETQYF.